This entry describes one TCR beta chain. This clone was observed a handful of times. Its antigen has not been determined. No base qualities exist here, and no much larger clone lies one base off it. The library was made by the immunoSEQ multiplex PCR assay. For the multiplex PCR, a mixture combining 60 forward primers for TCR Vbeta segments and 13 reverse primers for TCR Jbeta segments was used. The CDR3 region of rearranged TCR beta genes was amplified from genomic DNA by a multiplex PCR assay. The amplified TCR beta libraries were sequenced on the Illumina HiSeq System as 87-base-pair reads. The paper's data handling went like this. A later analysis counted about 80 million unique TCR beta chains across the 650 to 700 repertoires, and around 12 million of these chains were shared by at least two donors. A nearest-neighbor algorithm error-corrected the raw reads and collapsed the reads into unique sequences, merging closely related sequences to remove PCR and sequencing errors. CDR3 sequences were aligned to IMGT reference sequences to assign V, D and J gene segments. For a sequence to be retained, a match of at least six nucleotides was required to both a V gene segment and a J gene segment. Rearrangements were called productive when the CDR3 lacked stop codons and stayed in frame with V and J; all others were non-productive. Following IMGT convention, CDR3 was defined as the stretch from the second conserved V-encoded cysteine up to the conserved J-encoded phenylalanine. The earlier analysis of about 610 of the donors excluded any sequence lacking an unambiguous match to a single V gene segment. An earlier analysis of 550 to 650 of the donors classified V segments as functional when productive rearrangements were above 56.7% and as segregating when the standard deviation between donors was above 5%. A statistical classification framework was built to diagnose cytomegalovirus status from the catalog of TCR beta chain sequences. V and J gene assignment, in a later analysis, came from comparing TCR nucleotide sequences with IMGT/GENE-DB human TR gene sequences. In a later analysis, CDR3 sequences and most-parsimonious VDJ recombination scenarios were assigned using the TCRdist pipeline. In a later analysis, every TCR beta chain was defined by the combination of its CDR3 amino acid sequence and its V-gene family, and reads without a unique V-gene family were dropped. In a later analysis, a few hundred highly shared, low-generation-probability nucleotide sequences were removed to address suspected cross-contamination and a sequencing artifact. For each public chain, a later analysis derived a clonal expansion index from normalized ranks of inferred template counts within each repertoire. In a later analysis, generation probabilities were computed with a VDJ recombination model fitted to out-of-frame rearrangements, and the resulting probabilities were checked against IGoR. Hypergeometric tests were used in a later analysis to score TCR-TCR, TCR-HLA and TCR-CMV co-occurrence, with a repertoire-size bias correction applied to the TCR pairs. In a later analysis, false discovery rates were estimated by permuting HLA or CMV assignments 20 times. In a later analysis, co-occurring TCRs were grouped using DBSCAN, and TCRdist sequence similarity was added for clustering within HLA-allele-positive subsets. For co-occurrence clustering, repertoires with fewer than 30,000 or more than 120,000 public chains were excluded, along with a handful of repertoires with anomalous nucleotide sharing. The table comes from immuneACCESS by way of TCRdb, which keeps in-frame sequences with V and J called. Part of the clones is missing from these tables; in studies checked, under half for an unresolved V gene and the rest for unknown reasons. The DNA was the basis for D and trimming; V, J and clone size are from that table. A total of around 78,000 clones appear in this sample, about three quarters of them only once. The top ten constitute around 10% of the sample.

The data belong to a study of cytomegalovirus exposure and HLA in healthy donors (dated by TCRdb to 2017 to 2019). About the study as a whole: In an earlier analysis of some 610 of the donors, 276 Gb of sequence data and 95 million to 130 million unique TCR beta sequences from approximately 180 million T cells were reported. Among 300 to 500 genotyped donors of the cohort, an average of around 250,000 unique TCR beta nucleotide sequences was sequenced per donor, of which roughly 17% were non-productive. Five DR-DQ haplotypes were handled as single units for association and clustering because linkage in the cohort was strong. A later genetic analysis used genome-wide SNP genotypes for about 65% of the 666 donors, treating that subset as a discovery cohort. The study was designed to test whether signatures of past pathogen exposure could be identified by cataloging public T cell receptors. Using immunosequencing, the study profiled T cell repertoires from 666 subjects and related those repertoires to cytomegalovirus serostatus. Besides the first cohort of 500 to 700 subjects, a separate validation cohort made up of 120 different subjects was used. A later analysis re-examined previously published TCR beta repertoires from roughly 720 donors and added high-resolution HLA genotyping to investigate patterns of TCR occurrence. Rather than using new phenotypic data, the later analysis identified candidate immune exposures from TCR beta sequences and from how often those sequences occurred across donors. Of the roughly 430 genotyped donors, approximately 83% fell in the genetic ancestry cluster associated with self-reported Caucasian donors. All discovery cohort repertoires had been generated on a single sequencing platform. An early release that covered approximately 600 HLA-typed donors contained about 300 gigabases of sequencing data and 85 million to 100 million unique TCR sequences. HLA typing covered class I and class II loci at four-digit resolution. An earlier analysis of several hundred of the donors applied high-throughput TCR beta sequencing to assess whether each TCR beta V gene segment acted as functional or pseudogenic. Typing coverage differed by locus: A, B, C, DRB1 and DQB1 were typed in about 620-640 donors, DQA1 in around 500, DPA1 in over 600, and DPB1 in just under 490. To predict cytomegalovirus infection status, the study combined high-throughput TCR immunosequencing, statistical association of individual TCRs with disease status, and machine learning. Donor age, sex, ethnicity and CMV serostatus were collected together with the repertoire data. The investigation overall reported the following: Presence/absence analyses assumed roughly uniform sequencing depth across donors, an assumption that may not hold. Three of the identified cytomegalovirus-associated TCR beta chains were confirmed in vitro to be specific for cytomegalovirus antigens. In this cohort, only TCR beta chains were sequenced, and detectable features were limited by the absence of alpha or paired-chain data. Because the 87-base-pair reads could not distinguish some IMGT-functional V segments, including TRBV6-2 and TRBV6-3, those segments were excluded. When HLA alleles, especially DR and DQ, strongly co-occurred, attributing TCR associations to individual alleles was difficult. In a later analysis, most CMV-associated TCR beta chains were found to appear HLA-restricted, with HLA associations seemingly driven largely by CMV exposure. Linkage disequilibrium might explain the correlated functional status among segregating V segments, but an unknown experimental factor could not be excluded. Most TCR sequences were seen in very few donors, while some public TCRs were found in many individuals. About 15 rarely observed V segments, including chromosome 9 orphons, were excluded from the earlier analysis of several hundred of the donors because counts were too low. The only immune exposure information available for the cohort was CMV serostatus. The study listed 164 TCR beta chains as associated with cytomegalovirus. In a later genetic analysis, fewer N-insertions in productive TCRs were reported among donors in an Asian-associated ancestry cluster than the roughly 700-donor mean. A later analysis associated 15,000 to 20,000 TCR beta sequences with specific HLA alleles at a false discovery rate of 0.05. A later analysis found that HLA-associated TCR beta chains were more clonally expanded and had lower generation probabilities than equally common non-associated chains. According to the authors, the approach could potentially be generalized to other disease states and immunological phenotypes. In a later analysis, the rate of TCR association differed among HLA loci, with DRB1 alleles having the most associated TCRs and HLA-C alleles having the fewest. Cytomegalovirus status was reported to be diagnosed by the classifier with high specificity and sensitivity in both the original and validation cohorts. A later analysis reported that several top co-occurrence clusters appeared linked to parvovirus B19, influenza, CMV and Epstein-Barr virus. A further reported finding was that TCR beta sequences accurately predicted the HLA-A and HLA-B alleles for most subjects in the first cohort. Because HLA typing was unavailable for some donors at each locus, only the typed subset was used in association tests. An association between a missense DCLRE1C variant and V-gene and J-gene trimming of TCR beta chains was found in a later genetic analysis and replicated in an independent cohort. A cluster of highly shared sequence variants was judged likely to represent a technical artifact of the sequencing pipeline. An earlier analysis of some 590 of the donors showed that most TCR beta V segments appeared in productive rearrangements either about 90% or about 30% of the time, which broadly matched IMGT annotations.

The cohort was made up of 650 to 700 healthy bone marrow donors. At the time of sampling, every cohort member was nominally healthy, though immune exposures that went unrecorded were likely present. The donor tested CMV seropositive, placing the donor among the 250 to 350 seropositive members of the cohort. Every donor gave a peripheral blood sample, and the peripheral blood mononuclear cells from that sample were used for TCR beta sequencing. Genomic DNA extraction from the blood cell samples was performed with the Qiagen DNeasy Blood Extraction Kit. The CDR3 runs 14 residues from the cysteine to the phenylalanine. The CDR3 DNA has 42 bases and is translated from base 1. CDR1 and CDR2 were assigned from the germline V gene as SGHRS and YFSETQ. Deletion took 5 bases off V and 1 base off J, with a span of 9 bases between the germline ends.

The sequenced sample was PBMCs. This clonotype was sampled from a woman aged 40 to 50 in good health and CMV-seropositive. This chain joins TRBV5-1 to TRBJ2-2; TRBD1 is possibly the D segment (5 matching bases). In nucleotide form, the sequence is TGCGCCAGCAGTCCAACAGGGAACACCGGGGAGCTGTTTTTT. The encoded protein is CASSPTGNTGELFF.